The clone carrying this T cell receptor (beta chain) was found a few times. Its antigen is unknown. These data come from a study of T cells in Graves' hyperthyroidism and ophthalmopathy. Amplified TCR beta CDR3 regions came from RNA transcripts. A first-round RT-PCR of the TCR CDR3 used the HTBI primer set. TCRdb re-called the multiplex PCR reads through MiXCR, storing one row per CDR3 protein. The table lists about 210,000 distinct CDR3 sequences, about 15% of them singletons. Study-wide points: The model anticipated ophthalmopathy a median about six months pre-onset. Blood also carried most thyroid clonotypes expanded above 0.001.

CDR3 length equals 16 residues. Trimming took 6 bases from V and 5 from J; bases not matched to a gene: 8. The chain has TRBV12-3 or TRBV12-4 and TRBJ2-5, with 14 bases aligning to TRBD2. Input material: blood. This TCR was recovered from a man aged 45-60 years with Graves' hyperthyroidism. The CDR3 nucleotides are TGTGCCAGCAGCTTGGCCGGGACTAGCGGGAGTGAGACCCAGTACTTC. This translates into CASSLAGTSGSETQYF.